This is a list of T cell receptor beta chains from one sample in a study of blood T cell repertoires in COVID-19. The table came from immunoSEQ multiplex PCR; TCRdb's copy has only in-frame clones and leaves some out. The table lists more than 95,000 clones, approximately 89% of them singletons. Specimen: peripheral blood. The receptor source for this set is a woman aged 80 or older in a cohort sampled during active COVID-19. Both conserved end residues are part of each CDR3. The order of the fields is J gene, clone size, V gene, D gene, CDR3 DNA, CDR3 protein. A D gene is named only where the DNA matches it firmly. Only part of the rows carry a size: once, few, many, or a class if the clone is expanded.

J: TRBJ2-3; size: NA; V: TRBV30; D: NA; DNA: TGTGCCTGGAGTCGGCACAGGAGCACAGATACGCAGTATTTT; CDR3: CAWSRHRSTDTQYF
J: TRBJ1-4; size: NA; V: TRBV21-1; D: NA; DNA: TGTGCCAGCAGCAAAGCGCCCGGTGAGACAGGGGGGGTGAGGAAACTGTTTTTT; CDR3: CASSKAPGETGGVRKLFF
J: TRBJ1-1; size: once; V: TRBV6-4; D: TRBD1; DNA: TGTGCCAGCAGGCGGGACAGTAACGTGAACACTGAAGCTTTCTTT; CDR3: CASRRDSNVNTEAFF
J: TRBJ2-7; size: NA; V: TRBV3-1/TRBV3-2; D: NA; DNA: TGTGCCAGCAGCCTCAATTGGGTTTCCGGGACACTTTACGAGCAGTACTTC; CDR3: CASSLNWVSGTLYEQYF
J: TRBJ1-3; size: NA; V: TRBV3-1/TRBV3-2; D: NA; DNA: TGTGCCAGCAGCCGTTCCTCAGGCGACTCTGGAAACACCATATATTTT; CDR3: CASSRSSGDSGNTIYF
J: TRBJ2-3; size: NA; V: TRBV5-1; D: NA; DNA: TGCGCCAGCAGCCTGCCGCAGAGCACAGATACGCAGTATTTT; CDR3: CASSLPQSTDTQYF
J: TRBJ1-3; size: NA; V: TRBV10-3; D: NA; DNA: TGTGCCATCAATGGACTGGGAAACACCATATATTTT; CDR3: CAINGLGNTIYF
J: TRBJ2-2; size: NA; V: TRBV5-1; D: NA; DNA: TGCGCCAGCAGCTTGGGACAGAGCACCGGGGAGCTGTTTTTT; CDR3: CASSLGQSTGELFF
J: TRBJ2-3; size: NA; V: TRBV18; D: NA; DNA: TGTGCCAGCTCACCGGCGGCGGTAACCACCACAGATACGCAGTATTTT; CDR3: CASSPAAVTTTDTQYF
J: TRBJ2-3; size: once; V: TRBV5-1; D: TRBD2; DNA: TGCGCCAGCAGCTTGGCCGGGACTAGCGTGAGCACAGATACGCAGTATTTT; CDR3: CASSLAGTSVSTDTQYF
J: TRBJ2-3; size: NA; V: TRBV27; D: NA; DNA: TGTGCCAGCAGTACGAGCGGGCGCAGCACAGATACGCAGTATTTT; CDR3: CASSTSGRSTDTQYF
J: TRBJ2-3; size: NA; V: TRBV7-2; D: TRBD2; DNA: TGTGCCAGCAGCCCAGATAGCGGGAGGGCCATAGATACGCAGTATTTT; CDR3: CASSPDSGRAIDTQYF
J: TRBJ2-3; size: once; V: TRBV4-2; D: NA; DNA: TGTGCCAGCAGCCAAGACCCGCGAAACGCAGATACGCAGTATTTT; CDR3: CASSQDPRNADTQYF
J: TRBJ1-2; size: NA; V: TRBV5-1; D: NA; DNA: TGCGCCAGCAGACGGACAGAACTTAACTATGGCTACACCTTC; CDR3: CASRRTELNYGYTF
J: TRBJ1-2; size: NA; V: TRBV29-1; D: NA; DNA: TGCAGCGTTGCGTCGGGATTGAACTATGGCTACACCTTC; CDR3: CSVASGLNYGYTF
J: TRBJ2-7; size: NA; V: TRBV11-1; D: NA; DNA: TGTGCCAGCAGCTTCCTGGTTAGCCTCCCCCCGGTCGAGCAGTACTTC; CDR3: CASSFLVSLPPVEQYF
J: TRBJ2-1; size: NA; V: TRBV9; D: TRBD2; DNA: TGTGCCAGCAGCCCCGGAAGCGGGGGGGCGGGAACCTACAATGAGCAGTTCTTC; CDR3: CASSPGSGGAGTYNEQFF
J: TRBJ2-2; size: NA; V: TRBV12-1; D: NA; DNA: TGTGCCAGCAGTCGGACTAGCGGGGGGGCCGTTCGAGGCGGGGAGCTGTTTTTT; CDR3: CASSRTSGGAVRGGELFF
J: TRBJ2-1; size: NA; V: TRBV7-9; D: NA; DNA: TGTGCCAGCAGCCCTTTGACGGAGTACAATGAGCAGTTCTTC; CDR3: CASSPLTEYNEQFF
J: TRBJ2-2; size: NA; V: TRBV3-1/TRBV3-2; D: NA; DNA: TGTGCCAGCAGCCAGGAGGGTACGAACACCGGGGAGCTGTTTTTT; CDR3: CASSQEGTNTGELFF
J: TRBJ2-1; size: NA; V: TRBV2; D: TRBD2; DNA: TGTGCCAGCAGTGGACCTCTAGCGGGGGTGATAAATGAGCAGTTCTTC; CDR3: CASSGPLAGVINEQFF
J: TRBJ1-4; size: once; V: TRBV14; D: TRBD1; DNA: TGTGCCAGCAGCCGCCGAGCGTCGGGACAGGGGATCACAACTAATGAAAAACTGTTTTTT; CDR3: CASSRRASGQGITTNEKLFF
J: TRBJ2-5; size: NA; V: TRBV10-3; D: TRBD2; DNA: TGTGCCATCAGCCCCCAACTAGCGGGGGGCCAAGAGACCCAGTACTTC; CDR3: CAISPQLAGGQETQYF
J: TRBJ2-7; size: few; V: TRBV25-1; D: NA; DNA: TGTGCCAGCAGTGAAGTCGAGAGGGCCTACGAGCAGTACTTC; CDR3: CASSEVERAYEQYF
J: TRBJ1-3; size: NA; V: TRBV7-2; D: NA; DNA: TGTGCCAGCAGCTTACAGGTGGGAAACACCATATATTTT; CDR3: CASSLQVGNTIYF
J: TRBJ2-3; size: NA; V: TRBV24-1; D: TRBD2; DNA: TGTGCCACCAGTGATTCGGGACTAGCGCTCACAGATACGCAGTATTTT; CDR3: CATSDSGLALTDTQYF
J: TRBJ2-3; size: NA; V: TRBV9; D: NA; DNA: TGTGCCAGCAGCCTGGACAAAGATACGCAGTATTTT; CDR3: CASSLDKDTQYF
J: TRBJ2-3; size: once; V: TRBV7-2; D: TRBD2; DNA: TGTGCCAGCAGGGGGGGGTTTACTAGCACAGATACGCAGTATTTT; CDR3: CASRGGFTSTDTQYF
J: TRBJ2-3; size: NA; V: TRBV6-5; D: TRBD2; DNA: TGTGCCAGCAGTTCTTCACTAGCGGTAGAGGGGGATACGCAGTATTTT; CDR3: CASSSSLAVEGDTQYF
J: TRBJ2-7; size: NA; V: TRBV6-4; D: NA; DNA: TGTGCCAGCAGTGACTCGGCGGGGTCCTACGAGCAGTACTTC; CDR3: CASSDSAGSYEQYF
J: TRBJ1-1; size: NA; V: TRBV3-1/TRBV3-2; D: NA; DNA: TGTGCCAGCAGCCAAGAGGGGCGTTCCCAGGCTTTCTTT; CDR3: CASSQEGRSQAFF
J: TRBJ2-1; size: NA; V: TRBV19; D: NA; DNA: TGTGCCAGTAGTACAACCATGAGCTCCTACAATGAGCAGTTCTTC; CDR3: CASSTTMSSYNEQFF
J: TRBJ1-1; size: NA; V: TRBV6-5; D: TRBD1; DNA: TGTGCCAGCAGGGACGCAGGGGGCACTGAAGCTTTCTTT; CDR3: CASRDAGGTEAFF